The rows below give T cell receptor beta chains drawn from one sample of a study of blood T cells in healthy people across ages. In TCRdb, the 5' RACE reads were re-called with MiXCR into one record per CDR3 protein. Here the sample spans 870,000 or so distinct CDR3 sequences, under 35% being singletons. The sample taken for sequencing was blood. These receptors were obtained from a woman over 75 in good health. Each CDR3 is given with its conserved first and last residue. Each record gives: V gene, clone size, CDR3 length, CDR3 protein. Size tells how often a clone was seen (once, few, many) or the class of an expanded clone, and some rows leave it out.

>TRBV30|few|12
CAWRGNTDTQYF
>TRBV4-3|many|12
CASSPQTGIPYF
>TRBV20-1|-|13
CSARLRQHYEQYF
>TRBV30|many|12
CAWSPHRGGYTF
>TRBV7-2|-|15
CASSLGGNPNYGYTF
>TRBV12-3/TRBV12-4|many|13
CASSLTWNQPQHF
>TRBV12-3/TRBV12-4|many|14
CASSVQGAPRTQYF
>TRBV9|few|16
CASSTQAGVSYNEQYF
>TRBV10-3|few|15
CAISAYQGVENEQFF
>TRBV5-1|many|16
CASSPSPGTGNNEQFF
>TRBV20-1|-|13
CSAGTHAGETQYF
>TRBV11-2|many|15
CASSLAWTQQETQYF
>TRBV6-2/TRBV6-3|many|17
CASSYELKPNSNQPQHF
>TRBV2|-|14
CASKRVQGTDTQYF
>TRBV4-3|-|15
CASSQVGGPKNIQYF
>TRBV14|-|13
CASSHGLNTEAFF
>TRBV12-3/TRBV12-4|-|15
CASSPARTSPDTQYF
>TRBV7-2|-|17
CASSLAGTVLSTDTQYF
>TRBV7-2|few|15
CASSGRKGGGYGYTF
>TRBV6-5|-|14
CASSYARRGTEAFF
>TRBV12-3/TRBV12-4|many|14
CASSPSGTGVGYTF
>TRBV7-9|-|15
CVSSLEAGLTDTQYF
>TRBV20-1|many|16
CSASPATHLSTDTQYF
>TRBV20-1|once|14
CSASPGGDGGGAFF
>TRBV6-1|few|16
CASSDLKSSGANVRTF
>TRBV14|many|16
CASSQGVGAPYNEQFF
>TRBV15|many|19
CATSSSTSGGHNRQETQYF
>TRBV29-1|-|14
CSVGLRTRYYGYTF
>TRBV9|-|16
CAGSVEPGQGMRELFF